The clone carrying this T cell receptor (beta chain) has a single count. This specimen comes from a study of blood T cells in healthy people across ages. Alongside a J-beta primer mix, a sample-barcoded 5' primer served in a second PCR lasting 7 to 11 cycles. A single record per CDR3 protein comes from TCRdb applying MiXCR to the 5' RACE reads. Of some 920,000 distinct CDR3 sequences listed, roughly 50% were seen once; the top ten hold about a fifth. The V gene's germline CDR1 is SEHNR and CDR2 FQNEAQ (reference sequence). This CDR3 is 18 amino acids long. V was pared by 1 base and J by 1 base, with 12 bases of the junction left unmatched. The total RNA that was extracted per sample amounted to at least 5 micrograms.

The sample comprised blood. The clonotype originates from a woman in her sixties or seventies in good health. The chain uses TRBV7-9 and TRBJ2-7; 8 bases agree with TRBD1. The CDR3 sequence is CASSLDLFPTGVSYEQYF. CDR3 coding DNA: TGTGCCAGCAGCTTAGATCTCTTCCCGACAGGGGTGTCCTACGAGCAGTACTTC.